This T cell receptor (beta chain) was recovered during a study of shared clonotypes between healthy human individuals. V lost 6 bases to trimming and J lost 3 bases; unmatched junction nucleotides: 10. Looked up from germline, CDR1 is SGHTS and CDR2 is YDEGEE. The CDR3 consists of 16 residues. TCRdb's copy holds only in-frame clones and misses some; the assay was immunoSEQ multiplex PCR. The profile shows a few million clones, around 94% of them singletons. V and J are TRBV5-8 and TRBJ2-2; 8 nucleotides align to TRBD1. Sample: naive CD4+ T cells sorted from blood. Noted subset: CD45RA+ positively selected. The TCR comes from a man aged 18 to 35 in good health. The CDR3 DNA sequence: TGTGCCAGCATTGGGACAGGCTACCTGGACACCGGGGAGCTGTTTTTT. It is translated as CASIGTGYLDTGELFF. Drawing the rest from reference TRBV5-8 and TRBJ2-2, the complete variable domain is EAGVTQSPTHLIKTRGQQATLRCSPISGHTSVYWYQQALGLGLQFLLWYDEGEERNRGNFPPRFSGRQFPNYSSELNVNALELEDSALYLCASIGTGYLDTGELFFGEGSRLTVL.